Below, 22 T cell receptor beta chains from the same sample are listed, as sequenced in a study of T cells in women clearing cervical HPV infection. Here immunoSEQ multiplex PCR was the method, and the copy in TCRdb shows in-frame clones only, minus some. In total, the table holds around 30,000 clones. Sequenced sample: blood buffy coat. The source of these receptors is a woman between 18 and 70 years old with a cervical HPV16 infection that either progressed to CIN3+ or cleared (not recorded which).

As to this clone: The CDR3 is cut off 3 residues early in the read; its end comes from the germline J gene. The chain links TRBV30 to TRBJ1-1, with 7 nucleotides matching TRBD1. Looked up from germline, CDR1 is GTSNPN and CDR2 is SVGIG (reference sequence). With 6 bases clipped from V and 0 bases from J, the junction kept 4 bases outside the gene matches. The CDR3 contains 13 residues. The sequenced part of the CDR3 DNA is TGTGCCTGCCGGGGACAGATGAACACTGAA. It encodes CACRGQMNTE. The CDR3 in its entirety is CACRGQMNTEAFF.

As regards this clone: Read sequence stops 3 residues before the CDR3 end, and the germline J gene provides the missing end. The J gene is TRBJ2-1, the V gene TRBV20-1; D gene uncertain. The CDR3 extends over 14 amino acids. V lost 8 bases and J 5 bases, leaving 19 bases between the germline ends. CDR1 and CDR2 (germline): DFQATT, SNEGSKA (reference sequence). CDR3 DNA, as far as it was read: TGCAGTTCCGTGAAAGGGTATCCCCACAATGAG. Its translation is CSSVKGYPHNE. The entire CDR3 reads CSSVKGYPHNEQFF.

Worth noting for this clone: The CDR3 end is not reached by the read, which stops 3 residues before it; the germline J gene fills it in. This chain joins TRBV18 and TRBJ2-7; D unclear. Per germline, CDR1 KGHSH and CDR2 LQKENI. V shed 2 bases and J shed 5 bases, with 7 bases lying between them. There are 12 residues in the CDR3. The sequenced part of the CDR3 DNA is TGTGCCAGCTCACCAGTTCTTGACGAG. It yields the protein CASSPVLDE. The complete CDR3 sequence is CASSPVLDEQYF. Based on the CDR3 plus reference TRBV18 and TRBJ2-7, the full variable domain is NAGVMQNPRHLVRRRGQEARLRCSPMKGHSHVYWYRQLPEEGLKFMVYLQKENIIDESGMPKERFSAEFPKEGPSILRIQQVVRGDSAAYFCASSPVLDEQYFGPGTRLTVT.

In regard to this clone: The read is 3 residues too short to cover the CDR3 end, so that end is filled in from the germline J gene. The chain links TRBV19 to TRBJ1-5, with D possibly TRBD1 on 6 matching bases. The CDR3 consists of 14 residues. V was clipped by 1 base and J by 6 bases, with 10 bases between them. Per the germline V gene, CDR1 is LNHDA and CDR2 is SQIVND (reference sequence). The CDR3 loop reads CASSIAGASQPQHF. Incomplete CDR3 DNA: TGTGCCAGTAGTATAGCAGGGGCCTCTCAGCCC.

A remark on this clone: The read halts 3 residues ahead of the CDR3 end, with the missing end drawn from the germline J gene. The chain is built from TRBV5-1 and TRBJ2-2, with 8 bases lining up with TRBD1. The CDR3 runs to 14 residues. From germline, CDR1 is SGHRS and CDR2 YFSETQ. The CDR3 reads CASRKDRVEEKLFF. The CDR3 bases that were read are TGCGCCAGCAGAAAGGACAGGGTGGAAGAAAAG.

The CDR3 spells CASSARELGYTF. CDR3 DNA (partial): TGTGCCAGCAGCGCCAGGGAGCTTGGC. The chain recombines TRBV9 with TRBJ1-2, with D maybe TRBD1 (5 bases). The CDR3 end falls 3 residues outside the read, so it is completed with the germline J gene. Trimming took 3 bases from V and 7 from J, leaving 10 bases between them. This CDR3 region has 12 residues. Germline V CDR1 and CDR2: SGDLS, YYNGEE.

As concerns this clone: The read gets to within 3 residues of the CDR3 end, and the germline J gene fills in the rest. The chain is built from TRBV7-9 and TRBJ2-1; TRBD1 matches 7 bases. Trimming took 5 bases from V and 2 from J; bases not matched to a gene: 6. CDR3 length equals 15 residues. Germline loops: CDR1 SEHNR, CDR2 FQNEAQ (reference sequence). CDR3 DNA (partial): TGTGCCAGCAGCCGGACAGGCTCACCCTACAATGAG. This codes for CASSRTGSPYNE. The whole CDR3 is CASSRTGSPYNEQFF.

Concerning this clone itself: The DNA ends 3 residues before the CDR3 does, and the rest of the CDR3 is filled in from the germline J gene. The V and J genes are TRBV7-9 and TRBJ2-5, with a possible D match to TRBD1 (5 bases). V was trimmed by 10 bases and J by 2 bases, leaving 14 bases between them. CDR1 SEHNR and CDR2 FQNEAQ come from the germline V gene (reference sequence). This CDR3 has 13 residues. CDR3 sequence reads: CAIPARGQETQYF. The part of the CDR3 DNA that was read is TGTGCCATCCCGGCTAGGGGACAAGAGACC.

Notes on this clone: The read gets to within 3 residues of the CDR3 end, and the germline J gene fills in the rest. V is TRBV19 and J is TRBJ1-1; D possibly corresponds to TRBD1 (5 bases). Between the trimmed V and J ends, which lost 8 bases and 7 bases, there was a span of 20 bases. The CDR3 loop spans 14 amino acids. The germline V gene encodes CDR1 LNHDA and CDR2 SQIVND (reference sequence). The CDR3 loop reads CASGYGGEVIEAFF. The covered CDR3 bases are TGTGCCAGTGGGTATGGAGGGGAAGTTATTGAA.

Details on this clone: The read terminates 3 residues ahead of where the CDR3 ends, so the germline J gene completes it. The same CDR3 arises from other DNA sequences in this sample as well. The gene calls are TRBV19 and TRBJ2-3; D not certain. Trimming removed 3 bases from V and 4 bases from J, with 8 bases in between. Germline assignment: CDR1 LNHDA and CDR2 SQIVND (reference sequence). The CDR3 is 13 residues long. Partial CDR3 DNA: TGTGCCAGTAGTATGGGTGGGCCAGATACG. Translating it yields CASSMGGPDT. The whole CDR3 protein reads CASSMGGPDTQYF.

A note on this clone: The read is 3 residues too short to cover the CDR3 end, so that end is filled in from the germline J gene. This chain connects TRBV2 to TRBJ2-2; no clear D gene. The length of the CDR3 is 14 residues. With 5 bases removed from V and 1 base from J, the gap between germline ends came to 8 bases. Germline CDR1 is SNHLY and CDR2 is FYNNEI. CDR3: CASSLLENTGELFF. The part of the CDR3 DNA that was read is TGTGCCAGCAGTCTACTCGAGAACACCGGGGAG.

Details on this clone: The read is 3 residues too short to cover the CDR3 end, so that end is filled in from the germline J gene. The sample carries other DNA sequences with the same CDR3. The chain couples TRBV7-3 to TRBJ2-5, with D perhaps matching TRBD2 (6 bases). Trimming took 3 bases from V and 3 from J, leaving 14 bases between them. The CDR3 covers 15 residues. Germline V gene lookup returns CDR1 SGHTA and CDR2 FQGTGA. CDR3 DNA, as far as it was read: TGTGCCAGCAGCTTCGGTGGCGGCGGGGAAGAGACC. Translated: CASSFGGGGEET. The entire CDR3 reads CASSFGGGGEETQYF. Full variable domain (outside the CDR3, taken from reference TRBV7-3 and TRBJ2-5): GAGVSQTPSNKVTEKGKYVELRCDPISGHTALYWYRQSLGQGPEFLIYFQGTGAADDSGLPNDRFFAVRPEGSVSTLKIQRTERGDSAVYLCASSFGGGGEETQYFGPGTRLLVL.

About this clone itself: The read ends 3 residues shy of where the CDR3 ends; the end is completed using the germline J gene. The rearrangement uses TRBV12-3 or TRBV12-4 and TRBJ1-2; a possible D gene is TRBD1 (6 bases). This CDR3 comprises 14 residues. Trimming shortened V by 6 bases and J by 5 bases, and 16 bases separated the two germline ends. Partial CDR3 DNA: TGTGCCAGCAGCCGTGACGACAGGTGGTATGGC. Translated: CASSRDDRWYG. The full-length CDR3 reads as CASSRDDRWYGYTF.

CDR3 DNA (partial): TGTGCCAGCAGCTCCGCCCCGGGACAGGGGTACGGC. Amino acids: CASSSAPGQGYG. The whole CDR3 reads CASSSAPGQGYGYTF. V usage is TRBV7-2 and J usage is TRBJ1-2, with 10 positions matching TRBD1. With the read ending 3 residues before the CDR3 end, the germline J gene is used to fill in that end. CDR3 length: 15 amino acids. CDR1 and CDR2 (germline): SGHTA, FQGNSA.

Turning to this clone: The DNA ends 3 residues before the CDR3 does, and the rest of the CDR3 is filled in from the germline J gene. The chain combines TRBV18 with TRBJ2-3; unclear D gene. Trimming took off 1 base at V and 0 bases at J, with 11 bases between the two ends. Germline V gives CDR1 KGHSH, CDR2 LQKENI. This CDR3 spans 16 amino acids. CDR3 region: CASSPLTRLSTDTQYF. CDR3 bases read: TGTGCCAGCTCACCACTCACGCGTCTTAGCACAGATACG.

Details on this clone: The CDR3 goes on 3 residues after the read ends, and that part is filled in from the germline J gene. The rearrangement links TRBV28 to TRBJ2-7; D may be TRBD1 (6 bases). Germline V gene sequence: CDR1 MDHEN, CDR2 SYDVKM. V dropped 5 bases and J dropped 6 bases, with 20 bases sitting between them. This CDR3 has 15 amino acids. The CDR3 loop reads CASSPDGGPSSEQYF. The covered CDR3 bases are TGTGCCAGCAGTCCCGATGGGGGCCCCTCTAGCGAG.

A word on this clone: With the read ending 3 residues before the CDR3 end, the germline J gene is used to fill in that end. The gene calls are TRBV7-8 and TRBJ2-3, with D perhaps TRBD1 (7 bases). Trimming took 8 bases from V and 1 from J, leaving 16 bases between them. This CDR3 is 15 amino acids long. In germline, CDR1 is SGHVS, CDR2 FQNEAQ. CDR3 bases read: TGTGCCAGCGGCCAGGGGGGCGGGGGCACAGATACG. This sequence encodes CASGQGGGGTDT. The full CDR3 reads CASGQGGGGTDTQYF.

In regard to this clone: The read is 3 residues too short to cover the CDR3 end, so that end is filled in from the germline J gene. The chain couples TRBV18 to TRBJ1-2; the match to TRBD1 covers 10 bases. This CDR3 contains 15 residues. The germline V gene encodes CDR1 KGHSH and CDR2 LQKENI. The covered CDR3 bases are TGTGCCAGCTCACTGCGACAGGGGGCGATGTACGAC. It translates to CASSLRQGAMYD. The entire CDR3 protein is CASSLRQGAMYDYTF.

With regard to this clone: Sequencing ends 3 residues short of the CDR3 end; the germline J gene provides the rest. The V gene is TRBV11-2, the J gene TRBJ2-1, with D uncertain. Germline values: CDR1 SGHAT, CDR2 FQNNGV. This CDR3 is 15 amino acids long. Between the trimmed V and J ends, which lost 2 bases and 3 bases, there was a span of 11 bases. Partial CDR3 DNA: TGTGCCAGCAGCTTAATCCCTAGTATCTACAATGAG. This gives the protein CASSLIPSIYNE. The whole CDR3 sequence reads CASSLIPSIYNEQFF.

About this clone itself: The read stops 3 residues short of the end of the CDR3; the missing end is completed from the germline J gene. The chain has TRBV10-3 and TRBJ1-2, with TRBD1 as a possible D gene (5 bases). Germline V CDR1 and CDR2: ENHRY, SYGVKD. CDR3 size: 17 residues. Trimming pared 6 bases from V and 0 bases from J, leaving 20 bases between. CDR3: CAIRQADSIIPNYGYTF. Incomplete CDR3 DNA: TGTGCCATCAGGCAAGCCGACAGCATCATACCTAACTATGGC.

Turning to this clone: Sequencing ends 3 residues short of the CDR3 end; the germline J gene provides the rest. The chain employs TRBV4-1 and TRBJ2-7; D is perhaps TRBD2 (5 bases). The CDR3 has 13 residues. Trimming removed 3 bases from V and 6 bases from J, with 12 bases in between. The germline CDR1 and CDR2 sequences are MGHRA and YSYEKL. The DNA read from the CDR3 is TGCGCCAGCAGCCACCAACTAGGCCGCGAG. Protein product: CASSHQLGRE. The whole CDR3 protein reads CASSHQLGREQYF.

As for this clone: The read is 3 residues too short to cover the CDR3 end, so that end is filled in from the germline J gene. The J gene is TRBJ2-5, the V gene TRBV19; TRBD1 matches at 8 bases. This CDR3 has 15 residues. CDR1 is LNHDA and CDR2 is SQIVND in the germline V gene (reference sequence). The V gene end was trimmed by 3 bases and the J gene end by 4 bases; junction bases not matched to a gene: 7. Partial CDR3 DNA: TGTGCCAGTAGTATCGGACAGGGACGGGGAGAGACC. It yields the protein CASSIGQGRGET. The complete CDR3 protein is CASSIGQGRGETQYF.